Listed here are 16 T cell receptor beta chains from one sample, sequenced in a study of blood T cell repertoires in COVID-19 (dated by TCRdb to 2018 to 2020). The library was generated by the immunoSEQ multiplex PCR assay. Here the immuneACCESS table is served through TCRdb, limited to in-frame sequences with V and J called. Missing clones are a known gap in these copies; in checked studies unresolved V genes cover under half, and the rest lacks a known reason. Across this sample there are 65,000 to 95,000 clones, with nearly 90% seen only once. Of the sample, roughly 9.6% falls within the top ten clones. The sequencing sample was made of peripheral blood. The receptors derive from an elderly man with acute or convalescent COVID-19.

The genes are TRBV24-1 and TRBJ2-1, with D perhaps matching TRBD1 (6 bases). Germline V CDR1 and CDR2: KGHDR, SFDVKD. The CDR3 contains 14 residues. V lost 3 bases and J 10 bases, leaving 15 bases between the germline ends. The CDR3 protein is CATSDGQRQREQFF. In nucleotides, the CDR3 is TGTGCCACCAGTGATGGACAGAGGCAGCGGGAGCAGTTCTTC.

V and J are TRBV3-1 (or the pseudogene TRBV3-2) and TRBJ2-7, with D unclear. Trimming took off 1 base at V and 0 bases at J, with 10 bases between the two ends. Looked up from germline, CDR1 is LGHDT and CDR2 is YNNKEL (reference sequence). The CDR3 consists of 15 residues. Here the CDR3 reads CASSQVGASSYEQYF. CDR3 nucleotides: TGTGCCAGCAGCCAAGTTGGTGCTAGCTCCTACGAGCAGTACTTC.

The chain carries TRBV2 and TRBJ1-1, with TRBD1 as a possible D gene (6 bases). V gave up 4 bases and J gave up 6 bases, with 12 bases separating them. The CDR3 is 13 residues long. Germline V gives CDR1 SNHLY, CDR2 FYNNEI. The CDR3: CASSVQGRAEAFF. The CDR3 bases are TGTGCCAGCAGTGTACAGGGCCGGGCTGAAGCTTTCTTT.

The genes are TRBV11-3 and TRBJ1-5; D perhaps matches TRBD1 (6 bases). The CDR3 is 15 residues long. Trimming took 5 bases from V and 3 from J, leaving 14 bases between them. Germline V gene data show CDR1 as SGHNT and CDR2 as YENEEA. The CDR3 DNA follows: TGTGCCAGCAGCCGAGAAAGGACAGTCAATCAGCCCCAGCATTTT. It encodes CASSRERTVNQPQHF.

This clone was found once. This chain connects TRBV2 to TRBJ1-5, with a tentative D call TRBD1 (6 bases). This CDR3 has 15 amino acids. The germline V gene has CDR1 SNHLY and CDR2 FYNNEI. Trimming shortened V by 0 bases and J by 8 bases, and 14 bases separated the two germline ends. CDR3 nucleotides: TGTGCCAGCAGTGAAGCGGGGGGGGGCTCGGAGCCCCAGCATTTT. This gives the protein CASSEAGGGSEPQHF.

V and J are TRBV10-1 and TRBJ2-1, with TRBD2 matching over 11 bases. In germline, CDR1 is WNHNN, CDR2 SYGVQD (reference sequence). Germline trimming cut 6 bases from V and 6 bases from J; bases unmatched to any gene: 10. This CDR3 region has 16 residues. CDR3: CASSFGLAGPSNEQFF. CDR3 sequence (DNA): TGCGCCAGCAGCTTCGGACTAGCGGGTCCCTCCAATGAGCAGTTCTTC.

The chain carries TRBV9 and TRBJ1-3; 9 bases agree with TRBD1. The V segment lost 4 bases and the J segment 1 base; nucleotides outside the gene matches: 3. The CDR3 runs to 15 residues. Germline V gives CDR1 SGDLS, CDR2 YYNGEE. The CDR3 region is CASSSTGGSGNTIYF. In DNA form, the CDR3 reads TGTGCCAGCAGCTCGACAGGGGGATCTGGAAACACCATATATTTT.

This sequence joins TRBV6-5 and TRBJ1-1; TRBD1 matches at 7 bases. CDR1 MNHEY and CDR2 SVGAGI come from the germline V gene. The V gene end was trimmed by 2 bases and the J gene end by 0 bases; junction bases not matched to a gene: 3. The CDR3 loop spans 15 amino acids. The CDR3 sequence: CASSYGGGLNTEAFF. The CDR3 region has the DNA TGTGCCAGCAGTTACGGAGGGGGCTTGAACACTGAAGCTTTCTTT.

This clone was found once. The rearrangement links TRBV12-5 to TRBJ2-2; possible D gene TRBD1, 5 bases. The CDR3 has 16 residues. Trimming removed 6 bases from V and 4 bases from J, with 18 bases in between. Germline CDR1 and CDR2: LGHNT and FRNRAP. The CDR3 sequence is CASGRDSWYGTGELFF. CDR3 DNA: TGTGCTAGTGGCCGAGACAGTTGGTACGGCACCGGGGAGCTGTTTTTT.

This clone occurred a few times. The CDR3 coding sequence is TGTGCTAGTGGGTCAACGGGTTTAAGGGGTTATGGCTACACCTTC. Its translation: CASGSTGLRGYGYTF. This chain links TRBV12-5 with TRBJ1-2; possibly TRBD1 for D (5 bases). This CDR3 region has 15 residues. The V gene's germline CDR1 is LGHNT and CDR2 FRNRAP. The V gene lost 6 bases and the J gene lost 5 bases, with 19 bases spanning the gap.

The chain recombines TRBV18 with TRBJ2-3; tentative D call: TRBD2 (6 bases). The CDR3 runs to 13 residues. V shed 9 bases and J shed 2 bases, with 12 bases lying between them. Germline loops: CDR1 KGHSH, CDR2 LQKENI. Here the CDR3 DNA reads TGTGCCAGTCGGCGGACTAACACAGATACGCAGTATTTT. It is translated as CASRRTNTDTQYF.

This chain links TRBV14 with TRBJ1-3; D not certain. V was trimmed by 1 base and J by 2 bases, leaving 9 bases between them. Germline CDR1 is SGHDN and CDR2 is FVKESK. This CDR3 is built from 15 residues. Here the CDR3 DNA reads TGTGCCAGCAGCCAAGCTTACACAGCTGGAAACACCATATATTTT. It is translated as CASSQAYTAGNTIYF. Using reference TRBV14 and TRBJ1-3 for the parts outside the CDR3, the full variable domain is EAGVTQFPSHSVIEKGQTVTLRCDPISGHDNLYWYRRVMGKEIKFLLHFVKESKQDESGMPNNRFLAERTGGTYSTLKVQPAELEDSGVYFCASSQAYTAGNTIYFGEGSWLTVV.

For the CDR3, the DNA is TGCAGCGTCATAGGAGGGCAGCCTTACAATGAGCAGTTCTTC. This translates into CSVIGGQPYNEQFF. The gene calls are TRBV29-1 and TRBJ2-1, with D possibly being TRBD2 (6 bases). CDR1 and CDR2 (germline): SQVTM, ANQGSEA. The CDR3 has 14 amino acids. V was clipped by 6 bases and J by 4 bases, with 16 bases between them.

This chain connects TRBV5-1 to TRBJ2-7; perhaps TRBD1 as D (6 bases). Per germline, CDR1 SGHRS and CDR2 YFSETQ. Trimming removed 0 bases at V and 5 bases at J, with 12 bases between. This CDR3 is 14 amino acids long. The CDR3 sequence is CASSLGNRAHEQYF. CDR3 nucleotide sequence: TGCGCCAGCAGCTTGGGCAACAGGGCCCACGAGCAGTACTTC.

The chain uses TRBV30 and TRBJ2-6, with 7 nucleotides matching TRBD1. V was clipped by 2 bases and J by 0 bases; unmatched bases: 7. This CDR3 spans 17 amino acids. The V gene's germline CDR1 is GTSNPN and CDR2 SVGIG (reference sequence). For the CDR3, the DNA is TGTGCCTGGAGTCCATTCGGACAGGCCTCTGGGGCCAACGTCCTGACTTTC. It specifies CAWSPFGQASGANVLTF. Looking up the rest from reference TRBV30 and TRBJ2-6 gives the full variable domain: SQTIHQWPATLVQPVGSPLSLECTVEGTSNPNLYWYRQAAGRGLQLLFYSVGIGQISSEVPQNLSASRPQDRQFILSSKKLLLSDSGFYLCAWSPFGQASGANVLTFGAGSRLTVL.

The rearrangement uses TRBV29-1 and TRBJ2-2, with a possible D match to TRBD1 (6 bases). The CDR3 runs 17 residues. Germline CDR1 SQVTM, CDR2 ANQGSEA. V was clipped by 6 bases and J by 7 bases, with 27 bases between them. This CDR3 reads CSVQIPSGTHRNGELFF. The CDR3 bases are TGCAGCGTCCAGATACCTTCCGGGACACATCGGAACGGGGAGCTGTTTTTT.